The clone carrying this T cell receptor (beta chain) appeared once. Germline CDR1 and CDR2: MNHEY and SMNVEV (reference sequence). The CDR3 is 14 residues long. J lost 1 base, V lost 6 bases, and 3 bases had no gene match. When the RNA was reverse transcribed, random hexamers were used with an input of about 0.45 to 1 ug. The immunoSEQ assay covered 54 Vbeta and 13 Jbeta segments for CDR3. MiXCR was run by TCRdb on the immunoSEQ multiplex PCR reads, yielding one entry per CDR3 protein. The sample records roughly 200,000 distinct CDR3 sequences, more than 85% being singletons. Sequencing targeted TCR beta in T cells from blood (CD8+ and CD4+). Under recently defined diagnostic criteria, the patients with Susac syndrome qualified as having definite or probable disease. These data originate in a study of CD8 T cells in Susac syndrome. Overall study: Patients with Susac syndrome, at blood draw, were therapy-naive, on corticosteroids, or on intravenous immunoglobulin alone.

The receptor was isolated from a human donor with Susac syndrome. V and J are TRBV27 and TRBJ2-5, with 9 positions matching TRBD1. Sequencing input: CD4+ T cells from PBMCs. The CDR3 nucleotides read TGTGCCAGCAGGCCGACAGGGGGCCAAGAGACCCAGTACTTC. Translated, it gives CASRPTGGQETQYF.